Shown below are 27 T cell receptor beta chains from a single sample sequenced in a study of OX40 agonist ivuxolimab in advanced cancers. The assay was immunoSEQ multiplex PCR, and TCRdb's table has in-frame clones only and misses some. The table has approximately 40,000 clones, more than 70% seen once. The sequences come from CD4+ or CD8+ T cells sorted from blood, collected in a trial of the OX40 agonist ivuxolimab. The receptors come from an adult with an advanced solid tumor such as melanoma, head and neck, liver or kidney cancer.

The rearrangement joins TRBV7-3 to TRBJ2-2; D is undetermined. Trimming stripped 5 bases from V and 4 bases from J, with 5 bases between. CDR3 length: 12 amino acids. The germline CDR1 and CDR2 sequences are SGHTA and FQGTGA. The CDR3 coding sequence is TGTGCCAGCAGCCCTATCACCGGGGAGCTGTTTTTT. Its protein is CASSPITGELFF.

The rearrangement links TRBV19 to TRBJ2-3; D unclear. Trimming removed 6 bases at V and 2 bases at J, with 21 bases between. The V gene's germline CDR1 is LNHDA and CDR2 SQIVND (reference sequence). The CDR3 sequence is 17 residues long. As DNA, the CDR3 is TGTGCCAGTAGCCAAAATCAGCTCCTTCCTCCCACAGATACGCAGTATTTT. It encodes CASSQNQLLPPTDTQYF.

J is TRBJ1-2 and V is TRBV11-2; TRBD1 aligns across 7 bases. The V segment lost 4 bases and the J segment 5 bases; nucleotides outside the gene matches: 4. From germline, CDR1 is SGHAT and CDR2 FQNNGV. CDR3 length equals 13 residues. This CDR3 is CASSSGTAYGYTF. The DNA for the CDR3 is TGTGCCAGCAGCTCCGGGACAGCATATGGCTACACCTTC. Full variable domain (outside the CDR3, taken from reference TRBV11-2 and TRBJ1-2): EAGVAQSPRYKIIEKRQSVAFWCNPISGHATLYWYQQILGQGPKLLIQFQNNGVVDDSQLPKDRFSAERLKGVDSTLKIQPAKLEDSAVYLCASSSGTAYGYTFGSGTRLTVV.

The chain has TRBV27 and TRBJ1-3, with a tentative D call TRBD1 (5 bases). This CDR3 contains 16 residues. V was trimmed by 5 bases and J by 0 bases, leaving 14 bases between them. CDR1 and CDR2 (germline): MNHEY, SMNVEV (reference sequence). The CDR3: CASSPLTAHSGNTIYF. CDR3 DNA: TGTGCCAGCAGTCCACTGACAGCACACTCTGGAAACACCATATATTTT.

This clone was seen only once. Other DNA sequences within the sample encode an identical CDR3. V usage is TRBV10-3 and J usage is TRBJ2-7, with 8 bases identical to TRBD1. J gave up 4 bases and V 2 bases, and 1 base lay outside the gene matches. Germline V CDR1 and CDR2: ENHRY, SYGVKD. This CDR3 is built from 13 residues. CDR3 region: CAISEGTGYEQYF. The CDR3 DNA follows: TGTGCCATCAGTGAGGGGACAGGTTACGAGCAGTACTTC.

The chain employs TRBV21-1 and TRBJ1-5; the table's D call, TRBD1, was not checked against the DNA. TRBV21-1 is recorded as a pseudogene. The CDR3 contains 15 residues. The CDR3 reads CARKDRDRGDQPQHF. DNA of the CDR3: TGTGCCAGGAAAGACCGGGACAGGGGGGATCAGCCCCAGCATTTT.

CDR3 region: CASSYGQGTEQYF. CDR3 nucleotide sequence: TGTGCCAGCAGTTACGGACAGGGGACCGAGCAGTACTTC. V is TRBV6-5 and J is TRBJ2-7, with TRBD1 matching over 9 bases. J was trimmed by 6 bases and V by 2 bases; bases with no gene match: 2. The CDR3 extends over 13 amino acids. Germline CDR1 MNHEY, CDR2 SVGAGI.

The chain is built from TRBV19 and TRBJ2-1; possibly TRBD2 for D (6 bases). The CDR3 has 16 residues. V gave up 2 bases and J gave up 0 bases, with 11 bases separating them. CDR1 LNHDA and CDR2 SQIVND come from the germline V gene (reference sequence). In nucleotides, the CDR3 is TGTGCCAGTAGTATACAGGCGGGGAGCTCCTACAATGAGCAGTTCTTC. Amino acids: CASSIQAGSSYNEQFF.

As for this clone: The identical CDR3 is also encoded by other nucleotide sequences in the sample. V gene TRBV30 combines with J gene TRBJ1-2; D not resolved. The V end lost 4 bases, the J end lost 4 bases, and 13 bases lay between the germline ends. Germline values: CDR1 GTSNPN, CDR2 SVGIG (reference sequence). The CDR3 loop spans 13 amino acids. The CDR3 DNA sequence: TGTGCCTGGAATCTCGTGGGAAGCTATGGCTACACCTTC. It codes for CAWNLVGSYGYTF. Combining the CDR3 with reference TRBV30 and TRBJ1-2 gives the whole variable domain SQTIHQWPATLVQPVGSPLSLECTVEGTSNPNLYWYRQAAGRGLQLLFYSVGIGQISSEVPQNLSASRPQDRQFILSSKKLLLSDSGFYLCAWNLVGSYGYTFGSGTRLTVV.

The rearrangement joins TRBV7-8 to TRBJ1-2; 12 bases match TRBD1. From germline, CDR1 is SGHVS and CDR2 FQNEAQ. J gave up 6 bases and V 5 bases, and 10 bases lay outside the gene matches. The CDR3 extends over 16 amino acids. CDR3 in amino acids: CASSLNRDRGLHGYTF. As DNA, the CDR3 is TGTGCCAGCAGCCTTAACCGGGACAGGGGGCTGCATGGCTACACCTTC. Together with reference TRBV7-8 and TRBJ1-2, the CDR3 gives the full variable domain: GAGVSQSPRYKVAKRGQDVALRCDPISGHVSLFWYQQALGQGPEFLTYFQNEAQLDKSGLPSDRFFAERPEGSVSTLKIQRTQQEDSAVYLCASSLNRDRGLHGYTFGSGTRLTVV.

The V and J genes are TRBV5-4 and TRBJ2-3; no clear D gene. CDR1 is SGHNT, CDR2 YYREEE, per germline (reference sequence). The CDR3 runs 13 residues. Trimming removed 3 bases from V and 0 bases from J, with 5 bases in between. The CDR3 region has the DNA TGTGCCAGCAGCTGGCTTAGCACAGATACGCAGTATTTT. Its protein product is CASSWLSTDTQYF.

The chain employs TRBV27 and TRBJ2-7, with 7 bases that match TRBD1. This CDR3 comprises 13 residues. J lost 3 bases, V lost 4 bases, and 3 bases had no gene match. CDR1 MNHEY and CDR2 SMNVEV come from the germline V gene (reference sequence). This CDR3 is CASSSGQYYEQYF. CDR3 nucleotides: TGTGCCAGCAGTTCGGGACAGTACTACGAGCAGTACTTC.

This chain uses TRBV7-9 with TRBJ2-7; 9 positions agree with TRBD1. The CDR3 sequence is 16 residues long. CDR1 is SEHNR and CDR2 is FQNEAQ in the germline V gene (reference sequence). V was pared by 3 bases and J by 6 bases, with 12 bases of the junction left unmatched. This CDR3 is CASSFIEGQGFLEQYF. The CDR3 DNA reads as TGTGCCAGCAGCTTCATAGAGGGACAGGGTTTCCTCGAGCAGTACTTC.

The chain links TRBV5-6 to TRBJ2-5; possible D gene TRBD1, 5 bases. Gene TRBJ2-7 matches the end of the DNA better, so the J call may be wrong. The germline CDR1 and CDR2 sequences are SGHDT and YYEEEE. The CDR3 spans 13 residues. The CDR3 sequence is CASSLWGGYEQYF. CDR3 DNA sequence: TGTGCCAGCAGCTTGTGGGGCGGCTACGAGCAGTACTTC.

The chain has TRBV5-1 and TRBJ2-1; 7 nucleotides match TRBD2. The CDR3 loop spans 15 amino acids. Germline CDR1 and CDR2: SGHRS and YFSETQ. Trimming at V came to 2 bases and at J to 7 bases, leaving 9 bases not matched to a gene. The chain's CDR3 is CASSFQWEGRNEQFF. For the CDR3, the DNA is TGCGCCAGCAGCTTTCAGTGGGAGGGCCGAAATGAGCAGTTCTTC.

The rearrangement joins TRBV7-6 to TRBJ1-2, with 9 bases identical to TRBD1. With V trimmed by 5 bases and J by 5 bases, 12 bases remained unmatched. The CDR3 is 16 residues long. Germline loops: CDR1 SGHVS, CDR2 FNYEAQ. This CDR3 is CASSPTTGGDWYGYTF. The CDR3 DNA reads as TGTGCCAGCAGCCCAACCACAGGGGGCGATTGGTATGGCTACACCTTC.

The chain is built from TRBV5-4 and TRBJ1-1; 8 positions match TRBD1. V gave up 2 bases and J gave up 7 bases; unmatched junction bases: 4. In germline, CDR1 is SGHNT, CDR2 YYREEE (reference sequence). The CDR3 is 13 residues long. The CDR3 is CASSFGQGDEAFF. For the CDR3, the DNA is TGTGCCAGCAGCTTTGGACAGGGCGATGAAGCTTTCTTT.

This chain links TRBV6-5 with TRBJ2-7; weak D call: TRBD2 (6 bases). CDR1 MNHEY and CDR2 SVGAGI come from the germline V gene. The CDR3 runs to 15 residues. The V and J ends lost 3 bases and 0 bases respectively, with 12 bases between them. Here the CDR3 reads CASSYTGEFSYEQYF. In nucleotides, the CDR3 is TGTGCCAGCAGTTATACGGGAGAGTTCTCCTACGAGCAGTACTTC.

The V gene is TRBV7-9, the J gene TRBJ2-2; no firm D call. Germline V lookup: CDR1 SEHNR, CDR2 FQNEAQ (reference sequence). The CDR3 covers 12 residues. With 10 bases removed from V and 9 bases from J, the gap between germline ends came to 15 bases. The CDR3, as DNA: TGTGCCATCCGGACCCTTAGGTGGGAGCTGTTTTTT. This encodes CAIRTLRWELFF.

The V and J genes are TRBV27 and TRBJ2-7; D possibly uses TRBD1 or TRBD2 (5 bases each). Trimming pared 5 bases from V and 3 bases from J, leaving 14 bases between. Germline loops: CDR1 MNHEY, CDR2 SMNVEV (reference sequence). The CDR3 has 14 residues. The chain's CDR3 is CASSPEGPLYEQYF. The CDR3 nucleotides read TGTGCCAGCAGTCCCGAGGGACCTCTCTACGAGCAGTACTTC.

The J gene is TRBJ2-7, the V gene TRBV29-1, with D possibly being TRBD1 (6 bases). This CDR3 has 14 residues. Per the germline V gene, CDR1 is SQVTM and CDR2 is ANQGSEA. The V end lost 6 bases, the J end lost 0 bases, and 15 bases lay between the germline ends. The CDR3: CSVSPWTDSYEQYF. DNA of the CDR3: TGCAGCGTCTCTCCTTGGACAGACTCCTACGAGCAGTACTTC.

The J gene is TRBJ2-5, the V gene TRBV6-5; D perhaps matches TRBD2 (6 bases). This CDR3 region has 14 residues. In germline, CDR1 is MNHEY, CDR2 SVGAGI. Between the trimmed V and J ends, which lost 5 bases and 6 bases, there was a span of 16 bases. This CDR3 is CASSQTSFIQTQYF. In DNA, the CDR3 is TGTGCCAGCAGTCAGACTAGTTTTATACAGACCCAGTACTTC.

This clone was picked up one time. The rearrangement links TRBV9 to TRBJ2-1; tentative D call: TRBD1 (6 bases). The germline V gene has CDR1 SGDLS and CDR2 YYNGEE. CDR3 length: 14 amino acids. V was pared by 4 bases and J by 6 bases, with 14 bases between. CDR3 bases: TGTGCCAGCAGCACCCAGGGACACCTCAATGAGCAGTTCTTC. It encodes CASSTQGHLNEQFF.

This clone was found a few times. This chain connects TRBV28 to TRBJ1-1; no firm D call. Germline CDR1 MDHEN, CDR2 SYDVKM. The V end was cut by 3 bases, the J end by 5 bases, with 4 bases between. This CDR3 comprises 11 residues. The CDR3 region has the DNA TGTGCCAGCAGTTTGGGGACTGAAGCTTTCTTT. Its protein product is CASSLGTEAFF.

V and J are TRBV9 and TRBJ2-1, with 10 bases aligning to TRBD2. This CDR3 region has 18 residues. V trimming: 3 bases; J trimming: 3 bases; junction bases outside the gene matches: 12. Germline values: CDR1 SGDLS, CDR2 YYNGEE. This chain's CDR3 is CASSADRASGRGYNEQFF. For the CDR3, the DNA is TGTGCCAGCAGCGCCGACAGGGCCAGCGGGAGGGGCTACAATGAGCAGTTCTTC.

For the CDR3, the DNA is TGTGCCAGCAGCTTAGATCTCAGCGGCCTCTCCTACAATGAGCAGTTCTTC. As protein: CASSLDLSGLSYNEQFF. The chain combines TRBV11-2 with TRBJ2-1, with D possibly being TRBD2 (5 bases). This CDR3 comprises 17 residues. V lost 0 bases and J 0 bases, leaving 12 bases between the germline ends. From germline, CDR1 is SGHAT and CDR2 FQNNGV.

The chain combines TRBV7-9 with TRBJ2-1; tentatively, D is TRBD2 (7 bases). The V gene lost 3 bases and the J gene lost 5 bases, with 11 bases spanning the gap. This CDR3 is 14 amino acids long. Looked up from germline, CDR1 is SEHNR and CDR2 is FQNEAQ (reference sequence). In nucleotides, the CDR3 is TGTGCCAGCAGCTTTTGGCGGGGGCACAATGAGCAGTTCTTC. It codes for CASSFWRGHNEQFF.